The present T cell receptor beta chain was sequenced within a study of T cells in Graves' hyperthyroidism and ophthalmopathy. Regarding the study as a whole: Expanded thyroid clonotypes (above 0.001) were mostly also found in blood. A 13 V-J model separated ophthalmopathy from stable hyperthyroidism.

Amplified TCR beta CDR3 regions came from RNA transcripts. With the HTBI primer set, the TCR CDR3 went through a first round of RT-PCR. TCRdb called the multiplex PCR reads again in MiXCR, with one record for every CDR3 protein. The sample has 500,000 to 600,000 distinct CDR3 sequences; around 17% are singletons. A note on this clonotype: The antigen is unknown.

No ophthalmopathy progression within 18 months constituted stable Graves' hyperthyroidism. Orbital computed tomography and thyroid ultrasound, together with serum TRAb and thyroxine and clinical symptoms, were used for diagnoses. The CDR3 contains 15 residues. The germline V gene has CDR1 SQVTM and CDR2 ANQGSEA. V shed 6 bases and J 8 bases; nucleotides not matched to a gene: 9. This rearrangement joins TRBV29-1 to TRBJ2-1, with 14 bases aligning to TRBD2. This TCR was recovered from a woman aged 18-29 years with Graves' hyperthyroidism. Sequenced input: blood. The DNA for the CDR3 is TGCAGCGTGACGGGGACTAGCGGGAGCGGCTATGAGCAGTTCTTC. This encodes CSVTGTSGSGYEQFF.